This T cell receptor beta chain was recovered during a study of T cell responses to AZD1222 COVID-19 vaccine. About the study: Analyses pooled second doses at about 4 or about 12 weeks.

Produced via immunoSEQ multiplex PCR; TCRdb's table is partial and in-frame only. This sample has some 100,000 clones, with roughly 89% found just once. Regarding this clone: Its specificity is unknown.

Trimming shortened V by 4 bases and J by 8 bases, and 11 bases separated the two germline ends. There are 13 residues in the CDR3. The germline CDR1 and CDR2 sequences are KGHSH and LQKENI. Study findings and constraints: Regions left unmutated in variants are reportedly the target of nearly half of spike-specific TCRs. Receipt of two AZD1222 doses was followed by a rise in Spike-specific TCR breadth and depth. The sample set comprised mostly white British donors with more females, and clonal diversity was possibly underestimated.

The rearrangement joins TRBV18 to TRBJ1-4; D call uncertain. The sequenced sample was peripheral blood, obtained on day 0 of AZD1222 vaccination. The sequence was obtained from an adult in good health. The CDR3 loop is CASSRGLGEKLFF. CDR3 coding DNA: TGTGCCAGCTCACGAGGGCTCGGAGAAAAACTGTTTTTT.